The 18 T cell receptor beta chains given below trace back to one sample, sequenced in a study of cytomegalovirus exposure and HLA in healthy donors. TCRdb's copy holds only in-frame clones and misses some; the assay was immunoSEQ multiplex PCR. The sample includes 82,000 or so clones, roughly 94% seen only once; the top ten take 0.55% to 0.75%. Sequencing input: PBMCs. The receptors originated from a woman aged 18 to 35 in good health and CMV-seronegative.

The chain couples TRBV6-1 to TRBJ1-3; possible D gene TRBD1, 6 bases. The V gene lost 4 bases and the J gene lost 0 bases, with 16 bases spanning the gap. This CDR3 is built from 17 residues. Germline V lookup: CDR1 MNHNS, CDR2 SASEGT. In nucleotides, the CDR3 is TGTGCCAGCAGTGGACTGCAAGGGGGTTTCTCTGGAAACACCATATATTTT. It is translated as CASSGLQGGFSGNTIYF.

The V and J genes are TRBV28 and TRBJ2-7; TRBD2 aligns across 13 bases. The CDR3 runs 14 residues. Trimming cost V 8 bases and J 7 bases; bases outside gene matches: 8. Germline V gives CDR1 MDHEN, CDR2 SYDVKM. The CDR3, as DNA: TGTGCCAGCGGAACTAGCGGGAGGGCCGGGGAGCAGTACTTC. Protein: CASGTSGRAGEQYF.

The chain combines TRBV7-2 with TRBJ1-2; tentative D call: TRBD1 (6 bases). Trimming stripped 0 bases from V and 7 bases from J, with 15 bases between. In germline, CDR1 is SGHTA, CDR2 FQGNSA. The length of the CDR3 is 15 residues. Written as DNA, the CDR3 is TGTGCCAGCAGCTTAGCTAGAATGGGGGCTGGTGGCTACACCTTC. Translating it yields CASSLARMGAGGYTF.

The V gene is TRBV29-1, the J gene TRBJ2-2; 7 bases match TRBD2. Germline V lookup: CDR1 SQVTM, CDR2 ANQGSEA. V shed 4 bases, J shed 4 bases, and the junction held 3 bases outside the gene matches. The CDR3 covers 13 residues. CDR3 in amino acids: CSVAAGSTGELFF. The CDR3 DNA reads TGCAGCGTTGCAGCGGGGTCCACCGGGGAGCTGTTTTTT.

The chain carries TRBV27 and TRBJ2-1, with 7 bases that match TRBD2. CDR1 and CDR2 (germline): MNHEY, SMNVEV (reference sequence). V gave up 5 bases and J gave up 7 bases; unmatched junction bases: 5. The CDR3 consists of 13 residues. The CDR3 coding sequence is TGTGCCAGCAGTCCGGGGACTACTAATGAGCAGTTCTTC. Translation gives CASSPGTTNEQFF.

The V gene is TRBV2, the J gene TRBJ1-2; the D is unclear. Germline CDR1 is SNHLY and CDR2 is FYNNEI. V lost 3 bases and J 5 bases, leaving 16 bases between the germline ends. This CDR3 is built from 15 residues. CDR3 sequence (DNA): TGTGCCAGCAGTGACAGAAGATCCCCCAGGTATGGCTACACCTTC. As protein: CASSDRRSPRYGYTF.

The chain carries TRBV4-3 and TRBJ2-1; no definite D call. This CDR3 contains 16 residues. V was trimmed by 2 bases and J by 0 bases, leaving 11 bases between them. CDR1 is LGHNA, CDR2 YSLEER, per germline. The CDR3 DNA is TGCGCCAGCAGCCAAAGCGTCTCCCTCTCCTACAATGAGCAGTTCTTC. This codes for CASSQSVSLSYNEQFF.

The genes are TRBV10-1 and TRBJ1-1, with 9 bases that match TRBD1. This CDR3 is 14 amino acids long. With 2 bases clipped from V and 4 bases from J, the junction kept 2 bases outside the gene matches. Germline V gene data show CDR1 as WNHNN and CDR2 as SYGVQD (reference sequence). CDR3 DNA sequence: TGCGCCAGCAGTGAGGGACAGGGGCCCACTGAAGCTTTCTTT. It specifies CASSEGQGPTEAFF.

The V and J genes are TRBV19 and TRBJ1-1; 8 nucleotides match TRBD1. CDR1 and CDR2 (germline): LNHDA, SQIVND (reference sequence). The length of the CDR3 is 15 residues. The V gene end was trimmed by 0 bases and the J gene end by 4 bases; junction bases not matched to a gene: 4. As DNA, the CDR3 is TGTGCCAGTAGTATAGATCAGGGGGCGCGCACTGAAGCTTTCTTT. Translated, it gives CASSIDQGARTEAFF. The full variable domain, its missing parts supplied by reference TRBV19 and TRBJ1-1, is DGGITQSPKYLFRKEGQNVTLSCEQNLNHDAMYWYRQDPGQGLRLIYYSQIVNDFQKGDIAEGYSVSREKKESFPLTVTSAQKNPTAFYLCASSIDQGARTEAFFGQGTRLTVV.

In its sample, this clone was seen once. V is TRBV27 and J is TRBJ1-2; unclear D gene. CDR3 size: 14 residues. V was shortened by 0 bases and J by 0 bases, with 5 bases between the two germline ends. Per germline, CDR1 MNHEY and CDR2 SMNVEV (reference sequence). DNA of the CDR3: TGTGCCAGCAGTTTATCCCTCTCTAACTATGGCTACACCTTC. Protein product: CASSLSLSNYGYTF.

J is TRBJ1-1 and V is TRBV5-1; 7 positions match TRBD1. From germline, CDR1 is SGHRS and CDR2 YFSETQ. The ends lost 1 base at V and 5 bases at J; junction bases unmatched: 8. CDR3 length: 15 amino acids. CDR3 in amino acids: CASSLRGGGGTEAFF. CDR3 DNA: TGCGCCAGCAGCTTGAGAGGGGGCGGAGGGACTGAAGCTTTCTTT.

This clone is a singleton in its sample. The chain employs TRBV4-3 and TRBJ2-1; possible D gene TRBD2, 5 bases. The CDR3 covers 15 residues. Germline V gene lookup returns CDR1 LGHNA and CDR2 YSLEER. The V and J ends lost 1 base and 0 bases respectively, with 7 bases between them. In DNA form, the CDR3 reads TGCGCCAGCAGCCAAGGGGAGAGCTCCTACAATGAGCAGTTCTTC. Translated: CASSQGESSYNEQFF.

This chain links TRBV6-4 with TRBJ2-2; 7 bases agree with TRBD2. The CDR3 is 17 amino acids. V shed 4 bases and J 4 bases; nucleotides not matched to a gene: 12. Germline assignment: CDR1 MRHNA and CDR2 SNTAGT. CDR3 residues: CASSGSGEGRSTGELFF. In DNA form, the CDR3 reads TGTGCCAGCAGTGGTTCCGGGGAGGGCCGGAGCACCGGGGAGCTGTTTTTT.

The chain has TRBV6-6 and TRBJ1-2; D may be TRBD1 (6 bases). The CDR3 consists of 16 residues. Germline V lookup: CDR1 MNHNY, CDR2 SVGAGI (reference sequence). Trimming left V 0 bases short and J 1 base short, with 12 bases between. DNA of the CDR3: TGTGCCAGCAGTTACTCTACGACAGGTTATAACTATGGCTACACCTTC. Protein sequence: CASSYSTTGYNYGYTF.

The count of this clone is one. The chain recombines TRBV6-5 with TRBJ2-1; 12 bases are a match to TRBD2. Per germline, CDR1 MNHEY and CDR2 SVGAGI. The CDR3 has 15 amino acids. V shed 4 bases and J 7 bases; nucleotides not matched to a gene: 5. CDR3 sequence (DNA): TGTGCCAGCAGTTTATACGGACTAGCGGGGAATGAGCAGTTCTTC. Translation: CASSLYGLAGNEQFF.

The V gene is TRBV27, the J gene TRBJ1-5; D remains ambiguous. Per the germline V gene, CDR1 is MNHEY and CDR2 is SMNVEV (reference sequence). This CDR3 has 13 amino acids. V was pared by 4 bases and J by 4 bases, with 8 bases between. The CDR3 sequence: CASSYSLNQPQHF. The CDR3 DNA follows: TGTGCCAGCAGTTATAGCCTAAATCAGCCCCAGCATTTT.

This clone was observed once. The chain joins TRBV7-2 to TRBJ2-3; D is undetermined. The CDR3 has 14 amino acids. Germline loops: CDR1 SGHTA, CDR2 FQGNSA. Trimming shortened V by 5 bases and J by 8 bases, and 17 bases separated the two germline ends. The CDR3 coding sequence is TGTGCCAGCAGCCCCTTGAGCCAACCCGGTACGCAGTATTTT. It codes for CASSPLSQPGTQYF.

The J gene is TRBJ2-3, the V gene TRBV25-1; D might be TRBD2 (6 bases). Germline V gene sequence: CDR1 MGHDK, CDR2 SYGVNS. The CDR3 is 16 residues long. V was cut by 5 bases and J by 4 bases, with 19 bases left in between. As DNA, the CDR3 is TGTGCCAGCAGTCGGGAGAGGTCAGGCGGGCCAGATACGCAGTATTTT. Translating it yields CASSRERSGGPDTQYF.